The clone carrying this TCR beta chain was picked up many times. This entry comes from a study of T-cell reconstitution after alpha-beta-depleted transplantation in children. The TCRbeta library was prepared with unique molecular identifiers. TCRdb reprocessed the PCR reads via MiXCR and lists one record per CDR3 protein. Of 200,000 to 300,000 distinct CDR3 sequences detected, approximately 12% appear once; the ten largest clones hold about 2.6%. Trimming shortened V by 1 base and J by 2 bases, and 9 bases separated the two germline ends. Germline CDR1 and CDR2: MNHNS and SASEGT. The CDR3 is made up of 14 amino acids.

This chain uses TRBV6-1 with TRBJ2-7, with D possibly matching TRBD1 (5 bases). Sequencing was performed on PBMCs from the stem cell graft donor, taken from the stem cell graft. This TCR came from a human donor who donated a stem cell graft to a child with acute lymphoblastic leukemia. CDR3 sequence: CASSEGGRAYEQYF. The DNA for the CDR3 is TGTGCCAGCAGTGAAGGGGGCAGGGCCTACGAGCAGTACTTC.